A single sample gave rise to the 10 T cell receptor beta chains below, sequenced in a study of T cells in Graves' hyperthyroidism and ophthalmopathy. The CDR3 regions of TCR beta were amplified from RNA transcripts. A first-round RT-PCR of the TCR CDR3 used the HTBI primer set. TCRdb itself ran the multiplex PCR reads through MiXCR, one entry per CDR3 protein. Of 300,000 to 400,000 distinct CDR3 sequences in the sample, under 15% were seen once. Sample: blood. All receptors derive from a woman under 30 with Graves' hyperthyroidism.

This sequence joins TRBV29-1 and TRBJ2-1; weak D call: TRBD1 (5 bases). V lost 5 bases and J lost 3, with 17 bases in between. The CDR3 extends over 15 amino acids. Germline values: CDR1 SQVTM, CDR2 ANQGSEA. The CDR3 reads CSVSTRRVLYNEQFF. As DNA, the CDR3 is TGCAGCGTTTCAACCCGCAGGGTTCTCTACAATGAGCAGTTCTTC.

This clonotype was seen repeatedly, ten times or more. The rearrangement links TRBV6-2 or TRBV6-3 to TRBJ1-5; weak D call: TRBD1 (5 bases). CDR3 size: 19 residues. Germline loops: CDR1 MNHEY, CDR2 SVGEGT. Trimming cost V 6 bases and J 2 bases, with 26 bases left between them. CDR3 sequence: CASRPGTDVALYRNQPQHF. As DNA, the CDR3 is TGTGCCAGCAGACCCGGGACCGATGTTGCCCTTTATCGCAATCAGCCCCAGCATTTT.

Details on this clonotype: A read error is possible here, since a much larger clone lies one base away. The rearrangement links TRBV2 to TRBJ1-4; D uncertain. The germline V gene has CDR1 SNHLY and CDR2 FYNNEI. Trimming removed 8 bases from V and 10 bases from J, with 17 bases in between. This CDR3 is built from 13 residues. CDR3 nucleotides: TGTGCCAGCTGCAGCCAGCGAGGTGGAAAACTGTTTTTT. This sequence encodes CASCSQRGGKLFF.

This clonotype was picked up many times. The rearrangement uses TRBV11-1 and TRBJ2-7; D remains unclear. Germline loops: CDR1 SGHAT, CDR2 FQDESV (reference sequence). Trimming shortened V by 5 bases and J by 3 bases, and 11 bases separated the two germline ends. CDR3 length equals 13 residues. CDR3 coding DNA: TGTGCCAGCAGCGCCGGATTTCTCTACGAGCAGTACTTC. Amino acids: CASSAGFLYEQYF.

This clonotype was observed a few times. The rearrangement uses TRBV6-1 and TRBJ1-3; D is uncertain. V lost 5 bases to trimming and J lost 2 bases, with 13 bases between them. Germline V lookup: CDR1 MNHNS, CDR2 SASEGT. The CDR3 loop spans 15 amino acids. CDR3 region: CASSFLQVTGNTIYF. CDR3 DNA: TGTGCCAGCAGTTTCCTTCAGGTAACTGGAAACACCATATATTTT.

This clonotype was picked up many times. The rearrangement uses TRBV28 and TRBJ1-1; tentatively, D is TRBD1 (5 bases). This CDR3 region has 18 residues. V was shortened by 3 bases and J by 4 bases, with 24 bases between the two germline ends. The V gene's germline CDR1 is MDHEN and CDR2 SYDVKM. The CDR3 reads CASSFWDEGIPRGTEAFF. For the CDR3, the DNA is TGTGCCAGCAGTTTCTGGGACGAGGGTATTCCGAGGGGCACTGAAGCTTTCTTT. Full variable domain (outside the CDR3, taken from reference TRBV28 and TRBJ1-1): DVKVTQSSRYLVKRTGEKVFLECVQDMDHENMFWYRQDPGLGLRLIYFSYDVKMKEKGDIPEGYSVSREKKERFSLILESASTNQTSMYLCASSFWDEGIPRGTEAFFGQGTRLTVV.

This clonotype was detected ten times or more. The rearrangement links TRBV2 to TRBJ1-2; D may be TRBD1 (5 bases). The CDR3 has 14 residues. Trimming cost V 8 bases and J 5 bases, with 18 bases left between them. CDR1 SNHLY and CDR2 FYNNEI come from the germline V gene. The CDR3 reads CASRDESVGYGYTF. CDR3 DNA sequence: TGTGCCAGCCGGGACGAATCCGTAGGGTATGGCTACACCTTC.

This clonotype showed up many times. The chain links TRBV12-3 or TRBV12-4 to TRBJ1-1; unclear D gene. This CDR3 contains 14 residues. The V end lost 4 bases, the J end lost 1 base, and 10 bases lay between the germline ends. The CDR3 here is CASSSGPGNTEAFF. The CDR3 DNA sequence: TGTGCCAGCAGTTCGGGCCCGGGGAACACTGAAGCTTTCTTT.

The table lists this clonotype with many counts. The chain carries TRBV28 and TRBJ1-4, with D possibly being TRBD1 (6 bases). The V end lost 4 bases, the J end lost 5 bases, and 11 bases lay between the germline ends. This CDR3 region has 14 residues. Per the germline V gene, CDR1 is MDHEN and CDR2 is SYDVKM. The CDR3 loop is CASSSGQTNEKLFF. In DNA, the CDR3 is TGTGCCAGCAGTTCCGGACAGACCAATGAAAAACTGTTTTTT.

This clonotype came up many times. The rearrangement links TRBV25-1 to TRBJ2-1, with D unresolved. Germline-derived CDR1 and CDR2 are MGHDK and SYGVNS. V was shortened by 2 bases and J by 7 bases, with 18 bases between the two germline ends. The CDR3 totals 16 residues. The CDR3 here is CASSEHGVWDGNEQFF. CDR3 nucleotide sequence: TGTGCCAGCAGTGAACATGGGGTGTGGGATGGGAATGAGCAGTTCTTC.